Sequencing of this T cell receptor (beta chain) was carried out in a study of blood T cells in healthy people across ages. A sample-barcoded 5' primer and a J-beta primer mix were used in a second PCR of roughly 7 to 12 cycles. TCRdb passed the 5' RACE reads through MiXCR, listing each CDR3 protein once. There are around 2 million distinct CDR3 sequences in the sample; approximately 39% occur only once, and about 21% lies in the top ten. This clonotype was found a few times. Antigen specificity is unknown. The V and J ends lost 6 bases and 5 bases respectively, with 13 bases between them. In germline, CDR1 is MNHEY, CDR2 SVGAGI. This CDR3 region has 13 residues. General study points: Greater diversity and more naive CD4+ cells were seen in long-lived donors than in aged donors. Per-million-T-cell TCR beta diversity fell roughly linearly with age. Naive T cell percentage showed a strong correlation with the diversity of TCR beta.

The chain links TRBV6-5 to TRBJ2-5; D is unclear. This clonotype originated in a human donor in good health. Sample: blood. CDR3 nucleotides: TGTGCCAGCAGCAACGTAAATGACGAGACCCAGTACTTC. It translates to CASSNVNDETQYF.